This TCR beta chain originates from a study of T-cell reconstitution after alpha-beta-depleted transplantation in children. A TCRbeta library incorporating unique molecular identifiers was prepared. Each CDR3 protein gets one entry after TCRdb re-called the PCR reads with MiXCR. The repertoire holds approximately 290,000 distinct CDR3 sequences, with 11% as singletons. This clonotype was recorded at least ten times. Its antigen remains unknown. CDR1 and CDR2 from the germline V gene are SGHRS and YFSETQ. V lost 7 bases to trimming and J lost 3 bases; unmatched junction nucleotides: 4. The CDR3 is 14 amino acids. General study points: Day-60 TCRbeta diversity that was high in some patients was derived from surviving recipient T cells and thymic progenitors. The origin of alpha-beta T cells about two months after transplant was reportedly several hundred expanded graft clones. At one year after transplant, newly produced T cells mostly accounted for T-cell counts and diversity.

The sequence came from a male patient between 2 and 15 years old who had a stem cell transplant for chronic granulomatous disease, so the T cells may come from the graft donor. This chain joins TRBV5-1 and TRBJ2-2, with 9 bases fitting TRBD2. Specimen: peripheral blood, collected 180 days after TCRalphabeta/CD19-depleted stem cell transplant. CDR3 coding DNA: TGCGCCAGCGCGCTAGCGGGATACACCGGGGAGCTGTTTTTT. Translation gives CASALAGYTGELFF.